The next 9 T cell receptor beta chains were all read from a single sample in a study of beta chain features in type 1 diabetes. Expressed TCRB transcripts were sequenced because the isolated RNA had all been reverse transcribed beforehand. Assay used: immunoSEQ multiplex PCR; TCRdb lists only in-frame clones, some missing. The sample carries around 350,000 clones, roughly 12% recorded once. Sequencing input: naive CD4+ T cells from blood. The source is a man younger than 35 in good health.

J is TRBJ1-2 and V is TRBV19, with 10 bases lining up with TRBD1. This CDR3 has 15 residues. V was pared by 6 bases and J by 5 bases, with 9 bases of the junction left unmatched. In germline, CDR1 is LNHDA, CDR2 SQIVND (reference sequence). Written as DNA, the CDR3 is TGTGCCAGTAGCCCGAGGACAGGGGGATTATATGGCTACACCTTC. This codes for CASSPRTGGLYGYTF.

This clone appeared a few times. CDR3 in DNA: TGCGCCAGCAGCAGACAATACAGGGGGCAGGGCTCCTACAATGAGCAGTTCTTC. Encoded protein: CASSRQYRGQGSYNEQFF. The chain has TRBV5-1 and TRBJ2-1; 9 nucleotides line up with TRBD1. Per germline, CDR1 SGHRS and CDR2 YFSETQ. The CDR3 has 18 amino acids. The junction had 11 bases not matched to a gene; V was cut back by 4 bases and J by 0 bases.

This clone was seen repeatedly, ten times or more. The chain joins TRBV29-1 to TRBJ2-3; TRBD1 is a possible D gene (5 bases). The CDR3 has 12 amino acids. Germline CDR1 SQVTM, CDR2 ANQGSEA. Trimming cost V 6 bases and J 7 bases, with 14 bases left between them. The CDR3 reads CSVQETSNTQYF. The CDR3 region has the DNA TGCAGCGTACAGGAAACTTCCAATACGCAGTATTTT.

In its sample, this clone was seen a few times. V usage is TRBV18 and J usage is TRBJ1-2; 7 nucleotides align to TRBD1. The CDR3 is made up of 14 amino acids. In germline, CDR1 is KGHSH, CDR2 LQKENI. V gave up 3 bases and J gave up 5 bases; unmatched junction bases: 6. The CDR3 DNA sequence: TGTGCCAGCTCACCGACAGGGAATTGGTATGGCTACACCTTC. It is translated as CASSPTGNWYGYTF. Filled out from reference TRBV18 and TRBJ1-2, the complete variable domain reads NAGVMQNPRHLVRRRGQEARLRCSPMKGHSHVYWYRQLPEEGLKFMVYLQKENIIDESGMPKERFSAEFPKEGPSILRIQQVVRGDSAAYFCASSPTGNWYGYTFGSGTRLTVV.

This chain uses TRBV28 with TRBJ1-4; D might be TRBD1 (6 bases). Germline-derived CDR1 and CDR2 are MDHEN and SYDVKM. Trimming cost V 8 bases and J 8 bases, with 15 bases left between them. CDR3 length: 13 amino acids. The CDR3 coding sequence is TGTGCCAGCTCACCGGGGGGGCGCGAAAAACTGTTTTTT. Protein: CASSPGGREKLFF.

CDR3 loop: CASSVGWANTGELFF. CDR3 in DNA: TGTGCCAGCAGCGTAGGGTGGGCTAACACCGGGGAGCTGTTTTTT. This sequence joins TRBV9 and TRBJ2-2; D is uncertain. The V end lost 0 bases, the J end lost 2 bases, and 8 bases lay between the germline ends. Germline values: CDR1 SGDLS, CDR2 YYNGEE. This CDR3 has 15 amino acids.

The genes are TRBV7-9 and TRBJ2-5; the match to TRBD2 covers 11 bases. Germline V gene sequence: CDR1 SEHNR, CDR2 FQNEAQ (reference sequence). J lost 2 bases, V lost 5 bases, and 1 base had no gene match. This CDR3 spans 14 amino acids. CDR3 nucleotide sequence: TGTGCCAGCAGCACTAGCGGGAGACAAGAGACCCAGTACTTC. Its protein product is CASSTSGRQETQYF.

The gene calls are TRBV29-1 and TRBJ1-2; 8 bases align to TRBD1. CDR3 length: 13 residues. V was pared by 0 bases and J by 5 bases, with 2 bases of the junction left unmatched. CDR1 and CDR2 from the germline V gene are SQVTM and ANQGSEA. This CDR3 reads CSVEETGEYGYTF. The CDR3 DNA reads TGCAGCGTTGAAGAGACAGGGGAGTATGGCTACACCTTC.

The genes are TRBV14 and TRBJ1-6; 11 positions agree with TRBD1. The J segment lost 9 bases and the V segment lost 5 bases, leaving 6 bases of the junction unmatched. Germline V gives CDR1 SGHDN, CDR2 FVKESK. The CDR3 consists of 15 residues. This CDR3 reads CASSASGTGGSPLHF. The CDR3 region has the DNA TGTGCCAGCAGCGCATCCGGGACAGGGGGTTCACCCCTCCACTTT.